This is a list of T cell receptor beta chains from one sample in a study of blood T cell repertoires in COVID-19. Sequencing used immunoSEQ multiplex PCR; TCRdb keeps in-frame clones, though not all of them. The data hold 100,000 to 120,000 clones, with approximately 82% observed a single time. The specimen was peripheral blood. The receptors derive from an elderly woman with acute or convalescent COVID-19. Both conserved end residues are part of each CDR3. A D gene is named only where the DNA matches it firmly. A row's size may be missing; if present it is once, few, many or a size class.

d_gene	j_gene	v_gene	abundance	CDR3nt	CDR3aa
TRBD2	TRBJ2-7	TRBV5-1	few	TGCGCCAGCAGCTATTCGACTAGCGGGAGCCACGAGCAGTACTTC	CASSYSTSGSHEQYF
TRBD2	TRBJ2-7	TRBV7-6	.	TGTGCCAGCAGCTTGACTAGCGGAACCTACGAGCAGTACTTC	CASSLTSGTYEQYF
.	TRBJ2-5	TRBV6-1	.	TGTGCCAGCAGTGAAGCCAGCGGGACATGGGAGACCCAGTACTTC	CASSEASGTWETQYF
.	TRBJ1-1	TRBV5-1	.	TGCGCCAGCAGGAGTAGTGGTTTCACTGAAGCTTTCTTT	CASRSSGFTEAFF
.	TRBJ1-6	TRBV7-2	few	TGTGCCAGCAGCTTGCAGGGCAATAATTATTCACCCCTCCACTTT	CASSLQGNNYSPLHF
TRBD1	TRBJ1-3	TRBV5-1	.	TGCGCCAGCAGCCCCGGGACAGGGAGGACTGGAAACACCATATATTTT	CASSPGTGRTGNTIYF
TRBD1	TRBJ2-1	TRBV11-2	.	TGTGCCAGCAGCTTATCGGGGGGACAGGGGGCAAATGAGCAGTTCTTC	CASSLSGGQGANEQFF
TRBD2	TRBJ2-2	TRBV4-2	few	TGTGCCAGCAGCCAAGAAAGGCTAGCGGGAGAAATCGGGGAGCTGTTTTTT	CASSQERLAGEIGELFF
.	TRBJ2-3	TRBV12-3/TRBV12-4	.	TGTGCCAGCAGGACAGGTGCCTCGGGTACGCAGTATTTT	CASRTGASGTQYF
.	TRBJ1-6	TRBV27	few	TGTGCCAGCAGTTTTAGTCCTGACGGAGGTTCACCCCTCCACTTT	CASSFSPDGGSPLHF
TRBD2	TRBJ2-7	TRBV12-3/TRBV12-4	few	TGTGCCAGCGGCGGGGGGCCTCGGCAGTACTTC	CASGGGPRQYF
TRBD1	TRBJ1-3	TRBV7-2	.	TGTGCCAGCAGCTTAGCGCTCATCTCAGGGGGGTCTGGAAACACCATATATTTT	CASSLALISGGSGNTIYF
TRBD2	TRBJ2-2	TRBV30	.	TGTGCCTGGAAGGGGACTAGCGGGATCGGGGAGCTGTTTTTT	CAWKGTSGIGELFF
TRBD2	TRBJ2-5	TRBV7-8	.	TGTGCCAGCAGCCTAATAGCGGGAACGCAAGAGACCCAGTACTTC	CASSLIAGTQETQYF
TRBD1	TRBJ1-2	TRBV7-8	.	TGTGCCAGCAGCCCCCTTTCGTCCGGGACAGGGTCCGGCTACACCTTC	CASSPLSSGTGSGYTF
.	TRBJ1-5	TRBV19	.	TGTGCCAGTAGTGCGAGGGTGGGGGCCCTCGGCCAGCCCCAGCATTTT	CASSARVGALGQPQHF
.	TRBJ1-1	TRBV9	.	TGTGCCAGCAGCGCAGAAGGGGGTAGTAACACTGAAGCTTTCTTT	CASSAEGGSNTEAFF
TRBD1	TRBJ2-6	TRBV30	.	TGTGCCTGGAGTGTAGACAGGGGTAGCTCTGGGGCCAACGTCCTGACTTTC	CAWSVDRGSSGANVLTF
TRBD1	TRBJ1-6	TRBV23-1	many	TGCGCCAGCAGTCAATCGAGGGACAGCGATAATTCACCCCTCCACTTT	CASSQSRDSDNSPLHF
.	TRBJ1-1	TRBV6-6	few	TGTGCCAGCAGTTACTCCTCAGGGGACACTGAAGCTTTCTTT	CASSYSSGDTEAFF
.	TRBJ1-5	TRBV29-1	.	TGCAGCGTTGCGGGGGGTAGCAATCAGCCCCAGCATTTT	CSVAGGSNQPQHF
.	TRBJ2-3	TRBV9	.	TGTGCCAGCAGCGTAGACGTGAGGAGCACAGATACGCAGTATTTT	CASSVDVRSTDTQYF